This TCR beta chain originates from a study of shared clonotypes between healthy human individuals. The wider study: The people who gave samples were a couple of women and a few men aged 18 to 49.

The study, taken as a whole, reports: At large depth, rarefaction still showed sorted-subset sequencing to be incomplete. It was observed that 5% to 6% of naive CD4 clonotypes were shared across a handful of donors.

Clones were read by immunoSEQ multiplex PCR, and TCRdb kept only the in-frame ones, dropping some. The sample includes 2 million to 2.5 million clones, approximately 93% of them seen just once. CDR1 and CDR2 from the germline V gene are SGHAT and FQNNGV. V lost 2 bases and J 8 bases, leaving 13 bases between the germline ends. The CDR3 has 15 residues. On this clone itself: Its target is not known.

The receptor was derived from a young man in good health. Some clones in this sample may be carry-over from other donors' samples. The rearrangement uses TRBV11-2 and TRBJ1-6, with D tentatively TRBD1 (5 bases). Sequencing was performed on naive CD4+ T cells from PBMCs. Subset defined: CD45RA+ positively selected. CDR3: CASSLLAGTDSPLHF. In DNA, the CDR3 is TGTGCCAGCAGCTTACTGGCGGGGACGGATTCACCCCTCCACTTT.